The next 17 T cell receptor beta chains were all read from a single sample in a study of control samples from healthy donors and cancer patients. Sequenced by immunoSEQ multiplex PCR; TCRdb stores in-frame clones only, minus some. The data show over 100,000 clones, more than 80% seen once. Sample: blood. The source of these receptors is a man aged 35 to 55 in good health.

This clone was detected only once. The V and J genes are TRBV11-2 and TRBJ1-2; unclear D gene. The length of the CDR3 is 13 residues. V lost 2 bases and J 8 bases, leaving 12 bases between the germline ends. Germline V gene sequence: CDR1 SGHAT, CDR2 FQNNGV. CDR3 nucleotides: TGTGCCAGCAGCTTATACGAATCTATGGGCTACACCTTC. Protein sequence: CASSLYESMGYTF. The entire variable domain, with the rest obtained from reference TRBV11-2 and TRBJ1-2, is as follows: EAGVAQSPRYKIIEKRQSVAFWCNPISGHATLYWYQQILGQGPKLLIQFQNNGVVDDSQLPKDRFSAERLKGVDSTLKIQPAKLEDSAVYLCASSLYESMGYTFGSGTRLTVV.

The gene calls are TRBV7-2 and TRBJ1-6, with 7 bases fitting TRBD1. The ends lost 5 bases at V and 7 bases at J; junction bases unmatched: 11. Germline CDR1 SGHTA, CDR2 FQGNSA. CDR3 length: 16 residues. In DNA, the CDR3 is TGTGCCAGCAGCGAGTGGCAGACAGGGACAAATTCACCCCTCCACTTT. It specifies CASSEWQTGTNSPLHF.

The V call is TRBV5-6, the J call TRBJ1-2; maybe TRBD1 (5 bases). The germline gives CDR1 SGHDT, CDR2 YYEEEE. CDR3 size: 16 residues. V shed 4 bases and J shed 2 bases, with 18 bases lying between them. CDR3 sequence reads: CASSTPGLQANYGYTF. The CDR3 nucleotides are TGTGCCAGCAGCACCCCTGGACTACAGGCCAACTATGGCTACACCTTC.

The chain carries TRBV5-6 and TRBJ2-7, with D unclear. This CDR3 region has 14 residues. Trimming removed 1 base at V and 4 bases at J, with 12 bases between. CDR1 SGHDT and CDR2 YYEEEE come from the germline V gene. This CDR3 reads CASSLRYRSYEQYF. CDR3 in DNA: TGTGCCAGCAGCTTGCGGTATAGGTCATACGAGCAGTACTTC.

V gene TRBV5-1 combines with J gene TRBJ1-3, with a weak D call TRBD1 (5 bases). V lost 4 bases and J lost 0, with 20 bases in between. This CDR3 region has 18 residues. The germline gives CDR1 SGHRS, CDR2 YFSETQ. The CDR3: CASSRLGPQLPSGNTIYF. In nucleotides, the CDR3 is TGCGCCAGCAGCCGACTGGGACCTCAACTCCCCTCTGGAAACACCATATATTTT.

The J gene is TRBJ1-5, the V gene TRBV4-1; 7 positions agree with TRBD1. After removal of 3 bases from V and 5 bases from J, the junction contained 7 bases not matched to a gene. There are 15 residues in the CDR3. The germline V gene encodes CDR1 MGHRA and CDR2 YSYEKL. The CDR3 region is CASSHTGETYQPQHF. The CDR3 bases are TGCGCCAGCAGCCATACAGGGGAGACTTATCAGCCCCAGCATTTT.

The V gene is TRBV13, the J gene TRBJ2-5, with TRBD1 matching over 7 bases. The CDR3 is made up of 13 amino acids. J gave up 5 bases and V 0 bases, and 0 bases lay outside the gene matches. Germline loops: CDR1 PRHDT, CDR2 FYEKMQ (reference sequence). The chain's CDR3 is CASSLGRGETQYF. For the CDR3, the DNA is TGTGCCAGCAGCTTAGGCAGGGGGGAGACCCAGTACTTC.

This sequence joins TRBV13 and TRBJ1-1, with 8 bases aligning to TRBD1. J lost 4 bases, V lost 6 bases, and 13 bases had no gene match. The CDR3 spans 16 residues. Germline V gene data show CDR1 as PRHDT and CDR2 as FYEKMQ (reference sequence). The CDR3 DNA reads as TGTGCCAGCAGTTGGGGGGTCGACAGGGGATTCACTGAAGCTTTCTTT. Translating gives CASSWGVDRGFTEAFF.

The DNA for the CDR3 is TGTGCCAGCAGCCAAGACAGGGTTAATTCACCCCTCCACTTT. Its protein is CASSQDRVNSPLHF. This chain joins TRBV7-8 and TRBJ1-6, with 7 bases fitting TRBD1. Germline CDR1 is SGHVS and CDR2 is FQNEAQ. V dropped 5 bases and J dropped 6; count of bases not matched to a gene: 4. This CDR3 is built from 14 residues.

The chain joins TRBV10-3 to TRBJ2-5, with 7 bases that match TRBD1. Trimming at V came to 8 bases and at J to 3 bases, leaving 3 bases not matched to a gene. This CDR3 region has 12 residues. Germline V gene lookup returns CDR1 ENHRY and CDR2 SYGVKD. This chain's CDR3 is CAIAGTEETQYF. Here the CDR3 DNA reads TGTGCCATCGCTGGGACAGAAGAGACCCAGTACTTC.

This chain's CDR3 is CSARGSETQYF. The DNA for the CDR3 is TGCAGTGCTAGGGGGTCAGAGACCCAGTACTTC. The chain recombines TRBV20-1 with TRBJ2-5; D call uncertain. This CDR3 is built from 11 residues. Germline CDR1 DFQATT, CDR2 SNEGSKA (reference sequence). The ends were cut back, 3 bases at V and 4 bases at J, with 6 bases in the middle.

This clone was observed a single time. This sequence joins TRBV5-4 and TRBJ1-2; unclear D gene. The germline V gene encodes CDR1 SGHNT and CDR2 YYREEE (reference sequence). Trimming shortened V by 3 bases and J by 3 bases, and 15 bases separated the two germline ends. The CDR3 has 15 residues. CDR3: CASSSRSKRDYGYTF. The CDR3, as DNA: TGTGCCAGCAGCTCTCGCTCTAAGCGGGACTATGGCTACACCTTC.

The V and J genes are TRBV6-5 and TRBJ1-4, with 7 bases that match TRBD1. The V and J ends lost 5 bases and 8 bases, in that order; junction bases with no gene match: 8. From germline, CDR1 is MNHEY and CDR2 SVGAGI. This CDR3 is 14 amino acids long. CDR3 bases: TGTGCCAGCAGTAACCAGGGGGGATACGAAAAACTGTTTTTT. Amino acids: CASSNQGGYEKLFF.

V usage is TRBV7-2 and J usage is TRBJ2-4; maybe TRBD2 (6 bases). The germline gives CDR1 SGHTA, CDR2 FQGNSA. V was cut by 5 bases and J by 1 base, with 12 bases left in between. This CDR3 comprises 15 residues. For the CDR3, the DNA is TGTGCCAGCAGCGGAGGGCAGTACGCCAAAAACATTCAGTACTTC. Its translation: CASSGGQYAKNIQYF.

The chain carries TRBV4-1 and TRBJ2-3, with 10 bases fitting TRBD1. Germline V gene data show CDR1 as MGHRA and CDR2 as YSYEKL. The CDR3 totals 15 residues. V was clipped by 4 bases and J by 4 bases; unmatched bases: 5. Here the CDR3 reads CASSRRQGAADTQYF. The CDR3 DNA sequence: TGCGCCAGCAGCCGGCGACAGGGGGCGGCAGATACGCAGTATTTT.

The CDR3 nucleotides read TGTGCCACCAGTGAGGGAGGGTACACCGGGGAGCTGTTTTTT. This codes for CATSEGGYTGELFF. The chain carries TRBV24-1 and TRBJ2-2, with 7 bases identical to TRBD2. V trimming: 4 bases; J trimming: 3 bases; junction bases outside the gene matches: 1. The CDR3 has 14 residues. CDR1 KGHDR and CDR2 SFDVKD come from the germline V gene.

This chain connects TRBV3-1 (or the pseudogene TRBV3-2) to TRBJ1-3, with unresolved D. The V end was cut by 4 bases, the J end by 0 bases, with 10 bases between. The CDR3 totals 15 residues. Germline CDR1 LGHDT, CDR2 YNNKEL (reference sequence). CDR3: CASSRSGASGNTIYF. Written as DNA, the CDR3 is TGTGCCAGCAGCCGCTCAGGAGCCTCTGGAAACACCATATATTTT.